The 12 T cell receptor beta chains in this list originate from one sample, sequenced in a study of blood T cells in healthy people across ages. Combining a sample-barcoded 5' primer with a J-beta primer mix, a second PCR ran for roughly 6 to 12 cycles. Via MiXCR, TCRdb re-called the 5' RACE reads, giving one row per CDR3 protein. The table lists more than 650,000 distinct CDR3 sequences, approximately 53% of them singletons. Material: blood. All receptors derive from a man aged 80 or over in good health.

The chain has TRBV27 and TRBJ2-7; 7 bases agree with TRBD1. The germline CDR1 and CDR2 sequences are MNHEY and SMNVEV (reference sequence). Trimming took 5 bases from V and 3 from J; bases not matched to a gene: 10. The CDR3 covers 15 residues. The CDR3 DNA is TGTGCCAGCAGTCCAAGGACAGGCCTCGACTACGAGCAGTACTTC. Encoded protein: CASSPRTGLDYEQYF.

The chain is built from TRBV2 and TRBJ2-1; no clear D. Trimming took off 7 bases at V and 4 bases at J, with 20 bases between the two ends. This CDR3 spans 16 amino acids. Per the germline V gene, CDR1 is SNHLY and CDR2 is FYNNEI. CDR3 bases: TGTGCCAGCAAAACCCTAGGTGGCGACCTGTACAATGAGCAGTTCTTC. This translates into CASKTLGGDLYNEQFF.

This clonotype appeared a few times. The chain employs TRBV20-1 and TRBJ2-3; 8 bases map to TRBD1. The CDR3 contains 15 residues. The germline CDR1 and CDR2 sequences are DFQATT and SNEGSKA (reference sequence). Losses at the gene ends were 3 bases for V and 14 bases for J; bases not matched to a gene: 19. Written as DNA, the CDR3 is TGCAGTGCTAGTTCGACAGGGGAGGTTAACAGATACGCGTATTTT. Its translation is CSASSTGEVNRYAYF.

This clonotype was seen a few times. The CDR3 sequence: CASSAPTGVYGYTF. DNA for the CDR3: TGTGCCAGCAGCGCCCCGACAGGGGTTTATGGCTACACCTTC. This sequence joins TRBV3-1 and TRBJ1-2, with TRBD1 matching over 8 bases. Per germline, CDR1 LGHDT and CDR2 YNNKEL (reference sequence). V gave up 5 bases and J gave up 5 bases; unmatched junction bases: 7. The CDR3 consists of 14 residues.

This clonotype was seen only a few times. CDR3 protein: CASSQGQGRAYEQYF. CDR3 DNA: TGTGCCAGCAGCCAAGGGCAGGGAAGGGCCTACGAGCAGTACTTC. J is TRBJ2-7 and V is TRBV9, with a possible D match to TRBD1 (5 bases). Trimming left V 4 bases short and J 2 bases short, with 16 bases between. This CDR3 has 15 amino acids. From germline, CDR1 is SGDLS and CDR2 YYNGEE. Together with reference TRBV9 and TRBJ2-7, the CDR3 gives the full variable domain: DSGVTQTPKHLITATGQRVTLRCSPRSGDLSVYWYQQSLDQGLQFLIQYYNGEERAKGNILERFSAQQFPDLHSELNLSSLELGDSALYFCASSQGQGRAYEQYFGPGTRLTVT.

The chain's CDR3 is CASSQGGTWTAEQFF. The CDR3 DNA sequence: TGTGCCAGCAGCCAAGGGGGGACTTGGACCGCTGAGCAGTTCTTC. This chain joins TRBV7-3 and TRBJ2-1; the D gene could be TRBD1 or TRBD2 (6 bases each). Germline CDR1 is SGHTA and CDR2 is FQGTGA. The V end was cut by 5 bases, the J end by 9 bases, with 20 bases between. The length of the CDR3 is 15 residues. Based on the CDR3 plus reference TRBV7-3 and TRBJ2-1, the full variable domain is GAGVSQTPSNKVTEKGKYVELRCDPISGHTALYWYRQSLGQGPEFLIYFQGTGAADDSGLPNDRFFAVRPEGSVSTLKIQRTERGDSAVYLCASSQGGTWTAEQFFGPGTRLTVL.

This clonotype was seen repeatedly, ten times or more. This chain connects TRBV20-1 to TRBJ2-3, with D possibly being TRBD2 (7 bases). Germline CDR1 reads DFQATT; CDR2 reads SNEGSKA (reference sequence). V lost 1 base, J lost 3 bases, and 20 bases lay in between. This CDR3 has 17 residues. CDR3 sequence reads: CSARAPLGRGGTDTQYF. The DNA for the CDR3 is TGCAGTGCTAGAGCGCCCCTCGGCAGGGGAGGGACAGATACGCAGTATTTT.

There are a few counts of this clonotype. DNA for the CDR3: TGTGCCAGCACTCGGAGGGGGGGTGCCTACGAGCAGTACTTC. Residues: CASTRRGGAYEQYF. V and J are TRBV6-5 and TRBJ2-7; perhaps TRBD2 as D (7 bases). The CDR3 contains 14 residues. Germline lookup yields CDR1 MNHEY and CDR2 SVGAGI. V lost 7 bases to trimming and J lost 2 bases, with 15 bases between them.

The chain couples TRBV2 to TRBJ2-5, with D maybe TRBD2 (6 bases). The end of the DNA aligns better with TRBJ2-7, so the J call may be wrong. This CDR3 has 13 amino acids. Germline lookup yields CDR1 SNHLY and CDR2 FYNNEI. Here the CDR3 reads CASSEWASAEQYF. The CDR3 nucleotides are TGTGCCAGCAGTGAATGGGCTAGCGCCGAGCAGTACTTC.

In its sample, this clonotype was seen a few times. This chain uses TRBV6-1 with TRBJ1-2; D ambiguous. CDR3 size: 14 residues. The V gene lost 0 bases and the J gene lost 8 bases, with 13 bases spanning the gap. In germline, CDR1 is MNHNS, CDR2 SASEGT. The CDR3 sequence is CASSEAPGPGGYTF. The CDR3 DNA reads TGTGCCAGCAGTGAAGCGCCCGGGCCGGGAGGCTACACCTTC.

The CDR3 region is CASSLDQGADEQFF. The DNA for the CDR3 is TGCGCCAGCAGCTTGGACCAGGGGGCCGATGAGCAGTTCTTC. The V call is TRBV5-1, the J call TRBJ2-1; 8 nucleotides line up with TRBD1. The CDR3 has 14 amino acids. Germline CDR1 SGHRS, CDR2 YFSETQ. Losses at the gene ends were 0 bases for V and 8 bases for J; bases not matched to a gene: 4. Combining the CDR3 with reference TRBV5-1 and TRBJ2-1 gives the whole variable domain KAGVTQTPRYLIKTRGQQVTLSCSPISGHRSVSWYQQTPGQGLQFLFEYFSETQRNKGNFPGRFSGRQFSNSRSEMNVSTLELGDSALYLCASSLDQGADEQFFGPGTRLTVL.

The chain carries TRBV5-1 and TRBJ2-3; D perhaps matches TRBD1 (6 bases). CDR1 is SGHRS and CDR2 is YFSETQ in the germline V gene. The length of the CDR3 is 15 residues. Trimming took off 4 bases at V and 1 base at J, with 13 bases between the two ends. The CDR3 DNA is TGCGCCAGCAGCCCGAACCGACAGGGCACAGATACGCAGTATTTT. It specifies CASSPNRQGTDTQYF. Full variable domain (missing parts from reference TRBV5-1 and TRBJ2-3): KAGVTQTPRYLIKTRGQQVTLSCSPISGHRSVSWYQQTPGQGLQFLFEYFSETQRNKGNFPGRFSGRQFSNSRSEMNVSTLELGDSALYLCASSPNRQGTDTQYFGPGTRLTVL.